These T cell receptor beta chains were read from a single sample in a study of T-cell reconstitution after alpha-beta-depleted transplantation in children. TCRdb processed the PCR reads anew with MiXCR; each CDR3 protein has one entry. Among roughly 400,000 distinct CDR3 sequences listed, just over 20% were seen once. The starting material was PBMCs from the stem cell graft donor, obtained from the stem cell graft. The receptors derive from a human donor who donated a stem cell graft to a child with acute myeloid leukemia. Each CDR3 is given with its conserved first and last residue. Each record gives: V gene, J gene, CDR3 length, CDR3 protein.

>TRBV12-3/TRBV12-4|TRBJ2-3|16
CASSLYPRPPTDTQYF
>TRBV12-3/TRBV12-4|TRBJ2-3|15
CASSSSGGTTDTQYF
>TRBV20-1|TRBJ2-1|14
CSAGRRVTYNEQFF
>TRBV6-5|TRBJ2-3|15
CASSPLTSGTDTQYF
>TRBV3-1|TRBJ2-1|20
CASSQDLRTSGRAVYNEQFF
>TRBV7-2|TRBJ2-1|16
CASSPFTGSHGNEQFF
>TRBV29-1|TRBJ2-1|16
CSVEGGSGRALNEQFF
>TRBV5-1|TRBJ2-7|14
CASSLGTGYNEQYF
>TRBV20-1|TRBJ1-5|14
CSVSRSGDNQPQHF
>TRBV20-1|TRBJ2-1|13
CSARATDYNEQFF
>TRBV13|TRBJ2-7|14
CASSLSRKSYEQYF
>TRBV7-3|TRBJ2-3|16
CASSPGLAQGTDTQYF
>TRBV29-1|TRBJ2-2|14
CSARKKENTGELFF
>TRBV29-1|TRBJ2-5|14
CSVPFRGGQETQYF
>TRBV28|TRBJ1-5|15
CASSLRSGRSQPQHF
>TRBV7-3|TRBJ2-3|13
CASRSQLSDTQYF
>TRBV20-1|TRBJ2-7|15
CSARSRLAGVGEQYF
>TRBV7-3|TRBJ2-1|14
CASSSRDTLDEQFF
>TRBV4-3|TRBJ2-5|12
CASSRTRETQYF
>TRBV12-3/TRBV12-4|TRBJ2-7|14
CASSLQGNSYEQYF
>TRBV6-1|TRBJ2-1|13
CAIPGLAGVEQFF
>TRBV20-1|TRBJ2-1|16
CSAESGLATINNEQFF
>TRBV6-5|TRBJ2-1|18
CASSWGLAGGPSYNEQFF
>TRBV2|TRBJ2-6|16
CASSPGQGAGANVLTF
>TRBV12-3/TRBV12-4|TRBJ1-2|13
CASSLQGEYGYTF
>TRBV5-1|TRBJ2-3|16
CASSLTGGVVTDTQYF
>TRBV12-3/TRBV12-4|TRBJ2-1|16
CASSLVSGVSYNEQFF
>TRBV20-1|TRBJ2-3|12
CSANLIADTQYF
>TRBV12-3/TRBV12-4|TRBJ2-1|15
CASSPRDRVYNEQFF
>TRBV20-1|TRBJ1-2|14
CSARTGSRTHGYTF
>TRBV2|TRBJ2-7|15
CASSHGDRGSYEQYF
>TRBV28|TRBJ1-2|15
CASSLSTPGNSGYTF
>TRBV29-1|TRBJ2-5|17
CSVVLLGLAIVQETQYF
>TRBV27|TRBJ2-1|14
CASSGDSFSVEQFF
>TRBV7-2|TRBJ2-5|15
CASSFMGLAEETQYF
>TRBV2|TRBJ2-5|13
CASSAGNKETQYF
>TRBV5-1|TRBJ2-3|13
CASRPVNLDTQYF
>TRBV21-1|TRBJ1-5|15
CASSIQGVCNQPQHF
>TRBV20-1|TRBJ2-7|15
CSARVRTSGSYEQYF
>TRBV20-1|TRBJ2-3|16
CSARDQKYHPGGTQYF
>TRBV20-1|TRBJ2-5|16
CSARDRGGLAKGTQYF
>TRBV29-1|TRBJ2-3|14
CSVGPSGGTDTQYF
>TRBV24-1|TRBJ2-3|14
CATVDPTSTDTQYF
>TRBV12-3/TRBV12-4|TRBJ1-3|13
CASRKSSGNTIYF
>TRBV6-1|TRBJ2-3|13
CASRAGRTDTQYF
>TRBV29-1|TRBJ1-1|13
CSVAMAGPTEAFF
>TRBV29-1|TRBJ2-3|15
CSVGITGLGTDTQYF
>TRBV7-2|TRBJ1-6|16
CASSSTGSWGNSPLHF